Given below is one T cell receptor (beta chain) in context. These data are taken from a study of control samples from healthy donors and cancer patients. The CDR3 loop spans 12 amino acids. Trimming removed 5 bases at V and 3 bases at J, with 5 bases between. The germline CDR1 and CDR2 sequences are SGHNT and YYREEE (reference sequence). TCRdb's table, derived via immunoSEQ multiplex PCR, lists solely in-frame clones and lacks some. This table has over 100,000 clones, around 89% appearing once. The TCR comes from a woman in her forties or fifties in good health. The sequenced sample consisted of blood. The V call is TRBV5-4, the J call TRBJ2-2; D uncertain. CDR3 protein: CASRLYTGELFF. The CDR3 DNA reads as TGTGCCAGCAGACTGTACACCGGGGAGCTGTTTTTT.